This TCR beta chain was obtained from a study of shared clonotypes between healthy human individuals (dated by TCRdb to between 2020 and 2021). Concerning the study at large: The cohort included three men and a couple of women between 18 and 49 years of age. Per donor, three plates each were used for CD4 naive and CD4 memory, two for CD8 naive, and one for CD8 memory. To estimate repertoire size and how much clonotype sharing occurs between individuals, the study deeply sequenced the blood TCR repertoires of five or six healthy adults. Libraries were prepared and TCR repertoires were sequenced by different laboratories using diverse techniques, in order to increase sequencing depth and limit assay-specific biases. Between about 0.85 and 9.5 billion PBMCs per donor were obtained by leukapheresis. General study outcomes and caveats: Because the study included only a small number of donors, the genetic and exposure-history diversity represented was limited. Compared with non-shared clonotypes, clonotypes shared by all four sorted-subset donors had higher generation probabilities. Rarefaction of sorted-subset datasets indicated incomplete sequencing despite the large sequencing depth. Sampling was restricted to blood, and TCR repertoires in tissue are likely to differ from TCR repertoires in blood. Naive subsets generally had larger estimated clonotype richness than memory subsets did. About 5% of naive CD4, roughly 3.6% of naive CD8, approximately 2% of memory CD4, and 0.35% to 0.5% of memory CD8 clonotypes were shared across four donors. Pairwise subsampling indicated that sequencing depth was expected to affect the degree of clonotype sharing among donors.

TCR CDR3 regions were amplified from genomic DNA by multiplex PCR using the deep immunoSEQ assay. Extracted genomic DNA from each cell subset was distributed evenly across all wells of several immunoSEQ 96-well plates, and each plate was treated as a replicate. Each replicate PCR for sorted subsets received roughly 0.2 ug genomic DNA, equal to 28,000 or so T cell genomes. The purified libraries were quantified using a Qubit 3.0 fluorometer, sized with a Bioanalyzer 2100, and then quantified again using the KAPA Library Quantification kit. Every immunoSEQ 96-well plate was sequenced on a dedicated single-read 150-cycle Illumina NextSeq 550 flow cell. The published analysis was carried out like this. Because only junctional sequences without quality scores were contained in the immunoSEQ output, filtering matching that applied to full-length reads could not be performed. Sequences were annotated with PyIR, a Python wrapper for IgBLAST v1.9, and V/J genes and CDR3 were assigned using IMGT germline references. Any read was removed if the V/J assignment was weak (E-value above 1e-6), the CDR3 was missing, or the read contained stop codons, out-of-frame junctions, or ambiguous translated residues. V3J clonotypes were defined as sequences sharing the same inferred V gene, J gene, and CDR3 amino acid sequence. Percentage overlap between repertoires was calculated by dividing the number of shared unique clonotypes by the size of the smaller repertoire. Richness of each repertoire was evaluated using RTK rarefaction, the Chao1 estimator, and Recon v2.1 estimates of unobserved clonotypes. For all TCRbeta clonotypes obtained by the gDNA method from a handful of donors, generation probabilities were computed with OLGA. In its TCRdb copy, this immuneACCESS table keeps in-frame sequences only and misses some clones. Where compared with another copy, unresolved V genes explain less than half of these, and the others have no known cause. The DNA gave D and trimming, while V, J and clone size come from that table. Present in this sample are 800,000 to 1,200,000 clones, 75% to 80% of which were seen just once. More than 0.5% of the sample is held by the ten biggest clonotypes.

The donors were healthy, HIV-negative adults who had no recently reported acute infections or vaccinations. Every donor was a Caucasian adult living in Nashville, Tennessee, USA. CD4+ T cells were enriched by magnetic negative selection; naive cells were then positively selected on CD45RA, and the negative fraction formed the memory subset. Blood was collected by leukapheresis, and PBMCs were isolated by Ficoll-Histopaque density gradient centrifugation and then cryopreserved in liquid nitrogen vapor phase. Purity and quantity of every magnetically sorted T cell population were checked by analytical flow cytometry. From each sorted fraction, genomic DNA was isolated and quantified by UV absorbance on a Nanodrop 2000c. Note on this clone: The antigen this receptor binds is unknown. Nothing much larger sits one base from this clone, and base qualities are not available.

The clonotype originates from a man aged 18 to 30 in good health. Some clones in this sample may be carry-over from other donors' samples. Material: memory CD4+ T cells from PBMCs. In light of the paper, this sample's cell subset or site label describes: CD45RA-negative fraction.

The nucleotides read TGTGCCAGCAGCTTAGGGGGGGTGTATGGAAACACCATATATTTT. It encodes CASSLGGVYGNTIYF. Recombination linked TRBV7-8 to TRBJ1-3; a tentative D match to TRBD1 spans 5 bases. V is reduced by 1 base and J by 3 bases, leaving a spacing of 10 bases between them. The cysteine opens and the phenylalanine closes a CDR3 of 15 amino acids. Here the CDR3 DNA is all that survives: 45 bases in frame from base 1. Looking up the germline V gene yields CDR1 SGHVS and CDR2 FQNEAQ.